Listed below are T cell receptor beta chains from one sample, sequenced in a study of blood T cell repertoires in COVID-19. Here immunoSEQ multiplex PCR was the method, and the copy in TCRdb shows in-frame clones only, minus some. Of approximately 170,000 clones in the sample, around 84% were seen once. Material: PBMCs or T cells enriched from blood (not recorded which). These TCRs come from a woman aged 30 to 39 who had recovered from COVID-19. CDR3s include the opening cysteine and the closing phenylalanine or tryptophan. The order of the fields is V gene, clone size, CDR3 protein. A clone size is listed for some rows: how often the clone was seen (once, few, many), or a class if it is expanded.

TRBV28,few,CASSLGRFGGNTIYF
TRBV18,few,CASSPPFRGTGELFF
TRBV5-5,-,CASSDISPETQYF
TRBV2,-,CASSTDRGNQPQHF
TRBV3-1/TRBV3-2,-,CASSQVGGVNYGYTF
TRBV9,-,CASSVVSGSGEQYF
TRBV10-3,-,CAISDTGGAYNEQFF
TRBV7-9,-,CASSVGQNYGYTF
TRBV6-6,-,CASSSPSGQRHTEAFF
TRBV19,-,CASSIPRDIRDEQFF
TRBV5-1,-,CASSLGAGGADNSPLHF
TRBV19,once,CASSTQGAVGEKLFF
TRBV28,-,CASFGQGDSGNTIYF
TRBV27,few,CASSLFHRDTEAFF
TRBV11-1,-,CASSLGGGPSGLEQFF
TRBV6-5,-,CASIVRGVNTEAFF
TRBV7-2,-,CASSPGRGGNQPQHF
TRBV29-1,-,CSVKQVLSGNTIYF
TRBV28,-,CASGDRASNQPQHF
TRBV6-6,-,CASSSDRDYGYTF
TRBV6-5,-,CASSPGGNTEAFF
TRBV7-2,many,CASSLVDRSQETQYF
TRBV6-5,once,CASRGQGAGGYTF
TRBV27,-,CASSPDRGRAFF
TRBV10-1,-,CASSESKLAGVGNTGELFF
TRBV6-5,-,CASSYARLETQYF
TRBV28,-,CASSLSLIVETQYF
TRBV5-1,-,CASSFSSGNYEQYF
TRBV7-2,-,CASSGRDEADTQYF
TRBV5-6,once,CASSLSQVINEKLFF
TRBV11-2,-,CASSPLNRGAYEQYF
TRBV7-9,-,CASSLGQGNEQFF
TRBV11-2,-,CASSLDAGQGEDYGYTF
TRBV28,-,CASSPGSLNNGYTF
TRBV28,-,CASGPQGALNTEAFF
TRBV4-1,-,CASSQTESSYNEQFF
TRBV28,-,CASSPIGGIGATEAFF
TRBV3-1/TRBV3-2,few,CASSRSQEQPQHF
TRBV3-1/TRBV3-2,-,CASSPIAGGLSVGDTQYF
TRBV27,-,CASRYGTSGTYEQYF
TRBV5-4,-,CASSLGAGEGYTF
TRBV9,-,CASSVNRGDTDTQYF
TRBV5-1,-,CASSLGGQVETQYF
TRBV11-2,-,CASSLVGRGQETQYF
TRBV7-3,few,CASGRDGGTQYF
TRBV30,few,CAWSAGLAGSIDEQFF
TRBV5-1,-,CASSLDPTGWETQYF
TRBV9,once,CASSGTGTSGVQPTNEQFF
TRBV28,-,CASSLPHTDTQYF
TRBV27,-,CASSFYTGRDTEAFF
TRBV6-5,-,CACRLAGITGELFF
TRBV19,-,CASSIDPLQDHNGYTF
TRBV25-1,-,CASSEYGQGSSPLHF
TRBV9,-,CASSGTSGGTSTDTQYF